The 15 T cell receptor beta chains reported below all come from one sample, sequenced in a study of T cell responses to AZD1222 COVID-19 vaccine. Assay used: immunoSEQ multiplex PCR; TCRdb lists only in-frame clones, some missing. The sample records about 120,000 clones, more than 85% being singletons. This specimen consisted of peripheral blood, obtained on day 0 of AZD1222 vaccination. The receptors shown here come from an adult in good health.

The chain carries TRBV12-3 or TRBV12-4 and TRBJ1-2; D is unresolved. V was trimmed by 2 bases and J by 4 bases, leaving 8 bases between them. CDR3 length equals 13 residues. CDR3: CASSLTELYGYTF. The CDR3 DNA is TGTGCCAGCAGTTTAACAGAGCTCTATGGCTACACCTTC.

The J gene is TRBJ1-4, the V gene TRBV7-2; D is undetermined. CDR1 and CDR2 (germline): SGHTA, FQGNSA. V shed 5 bases and J shed 3 bases, with 4 bases lying between them. This CDR3 spans 12 amino acids. CDR3 coding DNA: TGTGCCAGCAGCCGCCCTAATGAAAAACTGTTTTTT. Translating it yields CASSRPNEKLFF.

The chain combines TRBV6-5 with TRBJ1-6; a weak D match, TRBD1 (5 bases). The CDR3 has 14 residues. Deletions cut 8 bases from V and 5 bases from J, with 13 bases between. Germline-derived CDR1 and CDR2 are MNHEY and SVGAGI. The CDR3 reads CASAWDGNNSPLHF. CDR3 nucleotides: TGTGCCAGCGCCTGGGACGGTAATAATTCACCCCTCCACTTT.

The V and J genes are TRBV24-1 and TRBJ2-6; 12 positions match TRBD1. In germline, CDR1 is KGHDR, CDR2 SFDVKD. The CDR3 runs 18 residues. V lost 5 bases and J lost 0; bases outside the gene matches: 4. This CDR3 reads CATSGGQGASSGANVLTF. DNA of the CDR3: TGTGCCACCAGTGGGGGACAGGGGGCGTCCTCTGGGGCCAACGTCCTGACTTTC.

The chain joins TRBV2 to TRBJ1-2, with a weak D call TRBD1 (6 bases). The length of the CDR3 is 13 residues. Germline CDR1 and CDR2: SNHLY and FYNNEI. The V and J ends lost 6 bases and 7 bases respectively, with 15 bases between them. The DNA of the CDR3 is TGTGCCAGCAGGGAAACAGGGAATCCTGGCTACACCTTC. Its protein is CASRETGNPGYTF.

The chain links TRBV28 to TRBJ1-5; no reliable D call. CDR3 length: 12 amino acids. V was cut by 1 base and J by 12 bases, with 10 bases left in between. The germline gives CDR1 MDHEN, CDR2 SYDVKM. CDR3 DNA sequence: TGTGCCAGCAGTTTATCCCGCTCTTTCCAGCATTTT. Protein sequence: CASSLSRSFQHF.

This clone was observed once. The rearrangement joins TRBV7-9 to TRBJ1-2; 8 nucleotides match TRBD1. Looked up from germline, CDR1 is SEHNR and CDR2 is FQNEAQ (reference sequence). V trimming: 4 bases; J trimming: 6 bases; junction bases outside the gene matches: 7. This CDR3 is built from 14 residues. CDR3 loop: CASSSGQGDNGYTF. CDR3 DNA sequence: TGTGCCAGCAGCTCCGGACAGGGTGATAATGGCTACACCTTC. The full variable domain, its missing parts supplied by reference TRBV7-9 and TRBJ1-2, is DTGVSQNPRHKITKRGQNVTFRCDPISEHNRLYWYRQTLGQGPEFLTYFQNEAQLEKSRLLSDRFSAERPKGSFSTLEIQRTEQGDSAMYLCASSSGQGDNGYTFGSGTRLTVV.

The chain employs TRBV19 and TRBJ2-2; D uncertain. V was trimmed by 2 bases and J by 2 bases, leaving 12 bases between them. Per germline, CDR1 LNHDA and CDR2 SQIVND (reference sequence). CDR3 length equals 16 residues. CDR3 in DNA: TGTGCCAGTAGTATATCCGATGCCCCAAACACCGGGGAGCTGTTTTTT. It is translated as CASSISDAPNTGELFF.

This CDR3 is CASSLVGSTDTQYF. CDR3 DNA sequence: TGTGCCAGCAGCTTAGTAGGGAGCACAGATACGCAGTATTTT. The chain joins TRBV7-2 to TRBJ2-3; D call uncertain. The CDR3 has 14 residues. Germline V lookup: CDR1 SGHTA, CDR2 FQGNSA. Trimming cost V 1 base and J 0 bases, with 5 bases left between them.

This sequence joins TRBV3-1 (or the pseudogene TRBV3-2) and TRBJ2-3; 9 bases align to TRBD1. Per germline, CDR1 LGHDT and CDR2 YNNKEL (reference sequence). The length of the CDR3 is 17 residues. The J segment lost 8 bases and the V segment lost 1 base, leaving 13 bases of the junction unmatched. CDR3 DNA sequence: TGTGCCAGCAGCCAAGCCGGGACAGGGAATCGGCTACGTACGCAGTATTTT. As protein: CASSQAGTGNRLRTQYF.

This sequence joins TRBV24-1 and TRBJ1-2; 7 bases line up with TRBD1. CDR3 length: 16 amino acids. J gave up 7 bases and V 5 bases, and 15 bases lay outside the gene matches. Per germline, CDR1 KGHDR and CDR2 SFDVKD. CDR3 sequence reads: CATSASPGRGQSGYTF. Here the CDR3 DNA reads TGTGCCACCAGTGCTTCTCCTGGGAGGGGGCAGAGTGGCTACACCTTC.

V gene TRBV13 combines with J gene TRBJ2-5; D assignment may be TRBD1 or TRBD2 (5 bases each). V was cut by 4 bases and J by 5 bases, with 23 bases left in between. Germline CDR1 is PRHDT and CDR2 is FYEKMQ (reference sequence). The CDR3 extends over 17 amino acids. This CDR3 is CASSSLPSQEVGETQYF. Written as DNA, the CDR3 is TGTGCCAGCAGCTCCCTCCCATCACAGGAGGTTGGGGAGACCCAGTACTTC.

The chain joins TRBV5-1 to TRBJ2-6; 8 bases match TRBD1. J lost 2 bases, V lost 4 bases, and 2 bases had no gene match. CDR1 SGHRS and CDR2 YFSETQ come from the germline V gene. The CDR3 spans 15 residues. CDR3 protein: CASSVDRAGANVLTF. The CDR3 nucleotides are TGCGCCAGCAGCGTGGACAGGGCTGGGGCCAACGTCCTGACTTTC.

The chain uses TRBV19 and TRBJ1-2; TRBD1 agrees at 10 bases. Germline-derived CDR1 and CDR2 are LNHDA and SQIVND (reference sequence). The V gene end was trimmed by 3 bases and the J gene end by 2 bases; junction bases not matched to a gene: 6. The CDR3 is made up of 16 amino acids. In DNA, the CDR3 is TGTGCCAGTAGTATGGGGGACAGGGGACGAAACTATGGCTACACCTTC. Amino acid sequence: CASSMGDRGRNYGYTF.

The chain is built from TRBV21-1 and TRBJ2-6; TRBD1 is taken as the D call from the table, unchecked against the DNA. TRBV21-1 represents a pseudogene. This CDR3 has 18 residues. The CDR3 reads CASSKKGQGNSGANVLTF. The DNA of the CDR3 is TGTGCCAGCAGCAAAAAGGGACAGGGAAACTCTGGGGCCAACGTCCTGACTTTC.